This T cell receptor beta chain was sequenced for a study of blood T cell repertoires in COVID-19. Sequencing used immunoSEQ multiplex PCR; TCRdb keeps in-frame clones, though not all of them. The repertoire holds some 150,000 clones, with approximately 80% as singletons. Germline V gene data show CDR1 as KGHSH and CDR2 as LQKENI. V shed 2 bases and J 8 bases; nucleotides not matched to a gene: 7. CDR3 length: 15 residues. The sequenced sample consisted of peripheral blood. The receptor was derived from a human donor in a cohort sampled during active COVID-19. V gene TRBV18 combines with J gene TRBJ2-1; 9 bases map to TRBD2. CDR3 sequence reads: CASSPEGTSLHEQFF. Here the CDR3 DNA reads TGTGCCAGCTCACCAGAGGGGACTAGCTTACATGAGCAGTTCTTC.